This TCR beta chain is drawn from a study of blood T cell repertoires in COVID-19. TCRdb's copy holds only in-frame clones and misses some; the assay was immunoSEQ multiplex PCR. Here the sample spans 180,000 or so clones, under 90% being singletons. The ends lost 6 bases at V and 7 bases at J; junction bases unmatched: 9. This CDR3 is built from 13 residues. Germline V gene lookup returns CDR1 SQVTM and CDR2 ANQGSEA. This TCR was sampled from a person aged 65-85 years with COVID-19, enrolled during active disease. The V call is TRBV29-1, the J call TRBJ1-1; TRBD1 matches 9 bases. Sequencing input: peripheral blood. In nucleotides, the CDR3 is TGCAGCGTGGACAGGGGAATGGTTGGTGAAGCTTTCTTT. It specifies CSVDRGMVGEAFF.